This T cell receptor beta chain stems from a study of neurological immune-mediated disorders. With 10-nucleotide random UMIs included, cDNA was synthesized by 5'RACE. TCRdb itself ran the 5' RACE reads through MiXCR, one entry per CDR3 protein. The table has under 60,000 distinct CDR3 sequences, roughly 17% seen once. The unsorted libraries had their origin in 2 million PBMCs stored at -80 C. CDR1 LNHNV and CDR2 YYDKDF come from the germline V gene (reference sequence). The J segment lost 2 bases and the V segment lost 5 bases, leaving 9 bases of the junction unmatched. The CDR3 has 16 amino acids. The chain uses TRBV15 and TRBJ2-1, with 7 bases identical to TRBD1. The sample consisted of PBMCs. The TCR originated in a man in his fifties or sixties in good health. The CDR3 is CATSAIDRAAYNEQFF. The DNA of the CDR3 is TGTGCCACCAGCGCCATCGACAGGGCGGCCTACAATGAGCAGTTCTTC.